What follows describes a single T cell receptor beta chain. This entry belongs to a study of blood T cell repertoires in COVID-19. Study-wide context: The study drew acute and convalescent COVID-19 samples from the United States, Italy and Spain.

In the original processing: Estimation of nucleated cell counts relied on the amplification of reference gene primers. The method was immunoSEQ multiplex PCR; TCRdb's version includes in-frame clones alone and lacks a portion of them. V, J and clone size are those of that table, while D and trimming were read from the DNA. In the table there are 200,000 to 300,000 clones, about 90% of which are singletons. Clinical histories supplied by participants themselves formed the basis of cohort assignment. The CDR3 contains 15 residues. The rearrangement uses TRBV21-1 and TRBJ1-5. TRBV21-1 is reported as a pseudogene. The sequenced sample was PBMCs or T cells enriched from blood (not recorded which). The clonotype comes from a man aged 50 to 60 who had been exposed to COVID-19. The CDR3 nucleotides are TGTGCCAGCCTCCGGGAGGGTAGAGGCAATCAGCCCCAGCATTTT. As protein: CASLREGRGNQPQHF.